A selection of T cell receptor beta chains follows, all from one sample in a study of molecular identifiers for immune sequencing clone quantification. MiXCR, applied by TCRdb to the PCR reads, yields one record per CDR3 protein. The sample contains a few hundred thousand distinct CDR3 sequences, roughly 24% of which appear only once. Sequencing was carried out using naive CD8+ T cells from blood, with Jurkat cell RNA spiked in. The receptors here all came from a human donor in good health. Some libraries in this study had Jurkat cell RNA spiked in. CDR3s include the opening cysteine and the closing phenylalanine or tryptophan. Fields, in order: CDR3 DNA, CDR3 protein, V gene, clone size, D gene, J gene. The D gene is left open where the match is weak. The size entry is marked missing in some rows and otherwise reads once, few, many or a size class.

TGTGCCAGTAGTACACAGGGGAGCAATCAGCCCCAGCATTTT | CASSTQGSNQPQHF | TRBV19 | many | TRBD1 | TRBJ1-5
TGTGCCAGTACCGTAGGGTCTGGAAACACCATATATTTT | CASTVGSGNTIYF | TRBV19 | few | - | TRBJ1-3
TGCGCCAGCAGCCAAACAGGGGGAGGTGCCGGGGAGCTGTTTTTT | CASSQTGGGAGELFF | TRBV4-1 | - | TRBD1 | TRBJ2-2
TGTGCCAGCAGTCCGGGTCTGGACTACGAGCAGTACTTC | CASSPGLDYEQYF | TRBV27 | - | - | TRBJ2-7
TGTGCCAGCAAGACTGTGGACAGTCTCCAAGAGACCCAGTACTTC | CASKTVDSLQETQYF | TRBV2 | many | - | TRBJ2-5
TGCAGTGCCTCCGGGCAGCACAATGAGCAGTTCTTC | CSASGQHNEQFF | TRBV20-1 | few | - | TRBJ2-1
TGTGCCAGCAGGGACCGAGAACAGGGCGTTTGGAATCAGCCCCAGCATTTT | CASRDREQGVWNQPQHF | TRBV6-1 | many | - | TRBJ1-5
TGCAGCGTGAGGGTATCCTACGAGCAGTACTTC | CSVRVSYEQYF | TRBV29-1 | many | - | TRBJ2-7
TGTGCCAGCAGCTCTTCTAGCGGTCGCACAGATACGCAGTATTTT | CASSSSSGRTDTQYF | TRBV7-9 | many | TRBD2 | TRBJ2-3
TGTGCCACCAGCCGACGATCCAGGGAGACCGGGGAGCTGTTTTTT | CATSRRSRETGELFF | TRBV15 | few | - | TRBJ2-2
TGTGCCAGCAGTCCCGGGACCGCAAGGTACCCCGAGCCCCCGTACTTC | CASSPGTARYPEPPYF | TRBV6-2/TRBV6-3 | - | - | TRBJ2-5
TGTGCCAGCAGCTTTACAGGGACCGGGGAGCCGTTTTTT | CASSFTGTGEPFF | TRBV7-6 | - | - | TRBJ2-2
TGTGCCAGCAGCCCCCGTTTCGGTTCAGGCACAGATACGCAGTATTTT | CASSPRFGSGTDTQYF | TRBV7-3 | many | - | TRBJ2-3
TGTGCCAGGACAGGGGGCGCAGGGAATACTGAAGCTTTCTTT | CARTGGAGNTEAFF | TRBV2 | - | TRBD1 | TRBJ1-1
TGTGCCAGCAGCAAGAGTGTAGGAATGAACACTGAAGCTTTCTTT | CASSKSVGMNTEAFF | TRBV7-9 | - | - | TRBJ1-1
TGTGCCAGCTCGCGGGGTTCGGAGACCCAGTACTTC | CASSRGSETQYF | TRBV12-3/TRBV12-4 | few | - | TRBJ2-5
TGTGCCAGCAGCCCTTCTGAAGGGCTCACCACCGGGGAGCTGTTTTTT | CASSPSEGLTTGELFF | TRBV13 | many | - | TRBJ2-2
TGTGCCAGCAGTTGGGGACGTTTGCAGACAGATACGCAGTATTTT | CASSWGRLQTDTQYF | TRBV12-3/TRBV12-4 | many | - | TRBJ2-3
TGCAGTGCTAGAGATCCGGGACAGGGGATTCTCCAAGAGACCCAGTACTTC | CSARDPGQGILQETQYF | TRBV20-1 | many | TRBD1 | TRBJ2-5
TGTGCCAGCAGCTGGGACTTAACAGATACGCAGTATTTT | CASSWDLTDTQYF | TRBV5-5 | many | - | TRBJ2-3
TGTGCCAGCAGCTACGGGGGAACTTACTACGAGCAGTACTTC | CASSYGGTYYEQYF | TRBV6-2/TRBV6-3 | - | - | TRBJ2-7
TGTGCCTGGAGTGTGGGGACAGGGGTTACTGAAGCTTTCTTT | CAWSVGTGVTEAFF | TRBV30 | many | TRBD1 | TRBJ1-1
TGTGCCAGCAGCAACCGGGACAACGAGCCGGCCAAAAACATTCAGTACTTC | CASSNRDNEPAKNIQYF | TRBV7-9 | many | - | TRBJ2-4
TGTGCCAGCAGAACCGGGACCCACGGTCACACAGATACGCAGTATTTT | CASRTGTHGHTDTQYF | TRBV12-3/TRBV12-4 | few | - | TRBJ2-3
TGTGCCAGCGGCGACATCCCCCTCGGGCAGTACTTC | CASGDIPLGQYF | TRBV6-5 | - | - | TRBJ2-7
TGTGCCAGCAGCTTAGGCGTTCTGAGAACAGATACGCAGTATTTT | CASSLGVLRTDTQYF | TRBV7-9 | many | - | TRBJ2-3
TGTGCCAGTAGTATCACCGGTGGACCTTACGATGAGCAGTTCTTC | CASSITGGPYDEQFF | TRBV19 | - | - | TRBJ2-1
TGTGCCAGCAGTCTGGAGGACAGTTCCTACGAGCAGTACTTC | CASSLEDSSYEQYF | TRBV6-5 | many | - | TRBJ2-7
TGTGCCAGCAGTGAAAGCGGGGGCTACGAGCAGTACTTC | CASSESGGYEQYF | TRBV2 | many | TRBD2 | TRBJ2-7
TGTGCCTGGAATAGCGATAGCTCCTACAATGAGCAGTTCTTC | CAWNSDSSYNEQFF | TRBV30 | - | - | TRBJ2-1
TGTGCCAGCCTGAAATCAGGGGGGGCTAAGGATGGAAAACTGGTTTTT | CASLKSGGAKDGKLVF | TRBV27 | - | TRBD1 | TRBJ1-4
TGTGCCAGCAGCTGGCAAGGTCGCCGCACGAACACTGAAGCTTTCTTT | CASSWQGRRTNTEAFF | TRBV5-3 | - | - | TRBJ1-1
TGTGCCAGCATGAACCTTTTAAATGAAAAACTGCTTTTT | CASMNLLNEKLLF | TRBV27 | - | - | TRBJ1-4
TGTGCCAGCAGTTACTCCCCCGGGCAGGATCACACAGATACGCAGTATTTT | CASSYSPGQDHTDTQYF | TRBV6-5 | many | - | TRBJ2-3
TGTGCCAGCAGTTCCCATGGACAGTTTACCTCCTACGAGCAGTACTTC | CASSSHGQFTSYEQYF | TRBV6-5 | - | - | TRBJ2-7
TGTGCCAGCAGCAGGGGTTTGAACCCTGAAGCTTTCTTT | CASSRGLNPEAFF | TRBV7-2 | - | - | TRBJ1-1
TGTGCCAGCAGTCCCGTGTGGGGGGGGACAGATACGCAGTATTTT | CASSPVWGGTDTQYF | TRBV12-3/TRBV12-4 | - | TRBD2 | TRBJ2-3
TGTGCCAGCAGTTCCAATATGGGAATCTCTGGAAACACCATATATTTT | CASSSNMGISGNTIYF | TRBV27 | - | - | TRBJ1-3
TGTGCCATCAGTCCACAGGGGGATGAGCAGTTCTTC | CAISPQGDEQFF | TRBV10-3 | - | TRBD1 | TRBJ2-1
TGTGCCAGCAGTTCCCGACTAGCGGGAGGTGTAGGAGATACGCAGTATTTT | CASSSRLAGGVGDTQYF | TRBV28 | many | TRBD2 | TRBJ2-3